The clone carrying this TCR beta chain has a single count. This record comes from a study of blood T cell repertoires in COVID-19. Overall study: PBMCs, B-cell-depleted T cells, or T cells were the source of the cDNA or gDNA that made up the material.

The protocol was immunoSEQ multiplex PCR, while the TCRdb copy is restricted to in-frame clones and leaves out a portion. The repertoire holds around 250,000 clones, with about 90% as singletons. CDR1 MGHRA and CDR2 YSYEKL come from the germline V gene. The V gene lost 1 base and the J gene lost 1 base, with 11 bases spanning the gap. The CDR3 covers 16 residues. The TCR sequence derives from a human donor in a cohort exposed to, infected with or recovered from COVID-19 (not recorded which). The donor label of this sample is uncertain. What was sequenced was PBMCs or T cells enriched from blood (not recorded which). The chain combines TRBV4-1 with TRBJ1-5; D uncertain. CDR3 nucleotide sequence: TGCGCCAGCAGCCAAGCGGATCGGAGAAGCAATCAGCCCCAGCATTTT. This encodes CASSQADRRSNQPQHF.